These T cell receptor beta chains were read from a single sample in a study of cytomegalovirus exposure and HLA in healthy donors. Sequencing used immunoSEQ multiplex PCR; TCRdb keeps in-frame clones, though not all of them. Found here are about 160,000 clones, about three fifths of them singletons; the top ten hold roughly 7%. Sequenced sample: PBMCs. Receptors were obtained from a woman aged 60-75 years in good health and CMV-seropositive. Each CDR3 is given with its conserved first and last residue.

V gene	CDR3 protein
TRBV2	CASSAGVKNQPQHF
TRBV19	CASSPGTGGNTGELFF
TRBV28	CASSFQNYEQYF
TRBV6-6	CASSYSSNSNEKLFF
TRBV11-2	CASSLSDGSSYEQYF
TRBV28	CASSLGQIFTAFF
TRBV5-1	CASSPPGRLRATQYF
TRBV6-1	CASSEGGGPNNEQFF
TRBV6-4	CASSRDRVSDTQYF
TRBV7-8	CASSLEGDYEQYF
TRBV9	CASSVDIGGGELFF
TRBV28	CASSSWRVGETQYF
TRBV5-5	CASSLVQGRISDYEQYF
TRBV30	CAWSPRGLANGEQYF
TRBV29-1	CSVRQGSRSYEQYF
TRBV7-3	CASSLTGGEADTQYF
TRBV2	CASKLDTDTQYF
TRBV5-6	CASARLSSYNEQFF
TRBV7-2	CASSYHMSGANVLTF
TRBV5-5	CASSFTNPSTDTQYF
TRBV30	CAWSDAAGVKGTQYF
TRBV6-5	CASSPGLAAYEQYF
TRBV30	CAWTTYPTPRQGTYEQYF
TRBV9	CASSVSGTSSYEQYF
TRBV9	CASSGRGGTGELFF
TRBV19	CASSPPTGASGQETQYF
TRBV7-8	CASSLATGVQETQYF
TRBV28	CASSLLRTTDSTDTQYF
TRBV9	CASSVGGLGGADTQYF
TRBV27	CASSKGAGIYGYTF
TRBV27	CASSLTGMNIQYF
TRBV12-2	CASRLVVDRGRVNTEAFF
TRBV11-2	CASSAASGSFEQYF
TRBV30	CAWGRGGSSYEQYF
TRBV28	CASSSSGSTGELFF
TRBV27	CASSSGLAGNNEQFF
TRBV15	CATSRLDRAHGNQPQHF
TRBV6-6	CASSGPASNTEAFF
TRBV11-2	CASTPFYFSSEQYF
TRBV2	CASSETGVNYGYTF
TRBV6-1	CASSEVHGGAREAFF
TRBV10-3	CAISPGTGADTQYF
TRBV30	CAWSVGTRDTQYF
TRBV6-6	CASSQYRGSSYEQYF
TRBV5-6	CASSRRQASGNTIYF
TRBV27	CASRTGGYEQYF
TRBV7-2	CASSPDRGIGNTIYF
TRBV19	CASSSQGGLEAFF
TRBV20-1	CSAPGYQTQYF
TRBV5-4	CASSQDRGTDTQYF